This passage covers 15 T cell receptor beta chains from one sample sequenced in a study of cytomegalovirus exposure and HLA in healthy donors. The PCR made use of 60 Vbeta and 13 Jbeta primers. Clones were sequenced by immunoSEQ multiplex PCR, and TCRdb holds only the in-frame ones, with some missing. Among more than 95,000 clones listed, approximately 86% were seen once. Sequenced input: PBMCs. These receptors all stem from a man between 18 and 29 years old in good health and CMV-seronegative.

This chain uses TRBV4-3 with TRBJ2-1, with D possibly TRBD2 on 6 matching bases. CDR3 size: 16 residues. With 2 bases removed from V and 4 bases from J, the gap between germline ends came to 15 bases. Germline V lookup: CDR1 LGHNA, CDR2 YSLEER. For the CDR3, the DNA is TGCGCCAGCAGCCAAAACCCGGGACTCTCTTACAATGAGCAGTTCTTC. Its translation: CASSQNPGLSYNEQFF.

The rearrangement uses TRBV27 and TRBJ1-5; TRBD1 might be the D (6 bases). V dropped 3 bases and J dropped 2 bases, with 14 bases sitting between them. There are 16 residues in the CDR3. The germline gives CDR1 MNHEY, CDR2 SMNVEV (reference sequence). CDR3 nucleotides: TGTGCCAGCAGTTTTATGGGGGCGCGAGGCAATCAGCCCCAGCATTTT. It is translated as CASSFMGARGNQPQHF.

CDR3 sequence (DNA): TGTGCCAGCAGTTATCCTACAGGGCGCGAGCAGTACTTC. This codes for CASSYPTGREQYF. The chain combines TRBV6-6 with TRBJ2-7; possible D gene TRBD1, 6 bases. Germline V gene sequence: CDR1 MNHNY, CDR2 SVGAGI (reference sequence). There are 13 residues in the CDR3. V was pared by 3 bases and J by 6 bases, with 12 bases between.

The CDR3 reads CSVGQENTGELFF. The CDR3 nucleotides read TGCAGCGTGGGACAGGAGAACACCGGGGAGCTGTTTTTT. The chain uses TRBV29-1 and TRBJ2-2; TRBD1 agrees at 8 bases. Trimming cost V 6 bases and J 1 base; bases outside gene matches: 1. The CDR3 is made up of 13 amino acids. Germline lookup yields CDR1 SQVTM and CDR2 ANQGSEA.

There are a few counts of this clone. The chain links TRBV9 to TRBJ1-2; the match to TRBD1 covers 8 bases. Germline V gene data show CDR1 as SGDLS and CDR2 as YYNGEE. The CDR3 has 12 residues. The CDR3 DNA is TGTGCAAGCGGAGGACAGGGATATGGCTACACCTTC. Protein: CASGGQGYGYTF.

V and J are TRBV7-8 and TRBJ2-7; TRBD1 is a possible D gene (5 bases). The V and J ends lost 1 base and 5 bases respectively, with 15 bases between them. Germline V gene data show CDR1 as SGHVS and CDR2 as FQNEAQ. The CDR3 is made up of 15 amino acids. The CDR3 nucleotides are TGTGCCAGCAGCTTAGGTGCAGGGATTATGAACGAGCAGTACTTC. The encoded protein is CASSLGAGIMNEQYF.

V and J are TRBV18 and TRBJ2-1; TRBD1 is a possible D gene (5 bases). Germline CDR1 KGHSH, CDR2 LQKENI. V was shortened by 1 base and J by 10 bases, with 14 bases between the two germline ends. The CDR3 consists of 14 residues. The CDR3 coding sequence is TGTGCCAGCTCACCACTTGACAGACAAGTGGAGCAGTTCTTC. Translated: CASSPLDRQVEQFF.

In regard to this clone: The same CDR3 arises from other DNA sequences in this sample as well. The chain has TRBV4-2 and TRBJ2-3; D may be TRBD2 (5 bases). The CDR3 consists of 14 residues. From germline, CDR1 is LGHNA and CDR2 YNFKEQ. Trimming removed 0 bases at V and 3 bases at J, with 7 bases between. As DNA, the CDR3 is TGTGCCAGCAGCCAAGATTCGGGGACAGATACGCAGTATTTT. Amino acid sequence: CASSQDSGTDTQYF.

The chain couples TRBV30 to TRBJ2-5; 12 bases align to TRBD1. Trimming at V came to 2 bases and at J to 5 bases, leaving 6 bases not matched to a gene. The CDR3 totals 15 residues. CDR1 and CDR2 (germline): GTSNPN, SVGIG (reference sequence). The CDR3 loop reads CAWSTGTGGGETQYF. The CDR3 DNA is TGTGCCTGGAGTACAGGGACAGGGGGCGGTGAGACCCAGTACTTC.

The rearrangement uses TRBV28 and TRBJ2-1; the D is unclear. From germline, CDR1 is MDHEN and CDR2 SYDVKM. The V end lost 4 bases, the J end lost 7 bases, and 14 bases lay between the germline ends. The length of the CDR3 is 14 residues. CDR3 nucleotides: TGTGCCAGCAGTTCCCTTGTCCCTAAAAATGAGCAGTTCTTC. Translated: CASSSLVPKNEQFF.

This rearrangement joins TRBV5-1 to TRBJ1-1, with 11 bases fitting TRBD1. The CDR3 has 17 amino acids. J gave up 4 bases and V 4 bases, and 12 bases lay outside the gene matches. Germline assignment: CDR1 SGHRS and CDR2 YFSETQ. The CDR3 region has the DNA TGCGCCAGCAGCGCCCGGACAGGGGGCGCCCGGTCCACTGAAGCTTTCTTT. Amino acid sequence: CASSARTGGARSTEAFF. The full variable domain, rest sourced from reference TRBV5-1 and TRBJ1-1, is KAGVTQTPRYLIKTRGQQVTLSCSPISGHRSVSWYQQTPGQGLQFLFEYFSETQRNKGNFPGRFSGRQFSNSRSEMNVSTLELGDSALYLCASSARTGGARSTEAFFGQGTRLTVV.

The V gene is TRBV27, the J gene TRBJ2-3; TRBD1 is a possible D gene (5 bases). Germline CDR1 reads MNHEY; CDR2 reads SMNVEV (reference sequence). Trimming removed 3 bases at V and 1 base at J, with 8 bases between. This CDR3 contains 14 residues. The chain's CDR3 is CASSLGRGTDTQYF. The CDR3 nucleotides are TGTGCCAGCAGTTTGGGCAGGGGCACAGATACGCAGTATTTT.

The chain is built from TRBV19 and TRBJ2-2, with TRBD2 as a possible D gene (6 bases). Trimming pared 4 bases from V and 4 bases from J, leaving 13 bases between. The germline CDR1 and CDR2 sequences are LNHDA and SQIVND (reference sequence). The CDR3 has 15 residues. CDR3 loop: CASSTHLGGTGELFF. As DNA, the CDR3 is TGTGCCAGTAGTACTCACCTGGGGGGCACCGGGGAGCTGTTTTTT.

The chain joins TRBV30 to TRBJ2-1, with 16 nucleotides matching TRBD2. After removal of 4 bases from V and 7 bases from J, the junction contained 16 bases not matched to a gene. The CDR3 spans 19 residues. Germline CDR1 is GTSNPN and CDR2 is SVGIG (reference sequence). Written as DNA, the CDR3 is TGTGCCTGGACCCGCCCGGGACTAGCGGGAGGGGGGGGAAAAAATGAGCAGTTCTTC. Translation: CAWTRPGLAGGGGKNEQFF.

This rearrangement joins TRBV4-3 to TRBJ1-1; D is perhaps TRBD1 (5 bases). CDR1 is LGHNA and CDR2 is YSLEER in the germline V gene. This CDR3 comprises 16 residues. The V end was cut by 3 bases, the J end by 5 bases, with 19 bases between. In nucleotides, the CDR3 is TGCGCCAGCAGCCATGTGCCCGGGACGGGGGGGACTGAAGCTTTCTTT. Translation gives CASSHVPGTGGTEAFF.